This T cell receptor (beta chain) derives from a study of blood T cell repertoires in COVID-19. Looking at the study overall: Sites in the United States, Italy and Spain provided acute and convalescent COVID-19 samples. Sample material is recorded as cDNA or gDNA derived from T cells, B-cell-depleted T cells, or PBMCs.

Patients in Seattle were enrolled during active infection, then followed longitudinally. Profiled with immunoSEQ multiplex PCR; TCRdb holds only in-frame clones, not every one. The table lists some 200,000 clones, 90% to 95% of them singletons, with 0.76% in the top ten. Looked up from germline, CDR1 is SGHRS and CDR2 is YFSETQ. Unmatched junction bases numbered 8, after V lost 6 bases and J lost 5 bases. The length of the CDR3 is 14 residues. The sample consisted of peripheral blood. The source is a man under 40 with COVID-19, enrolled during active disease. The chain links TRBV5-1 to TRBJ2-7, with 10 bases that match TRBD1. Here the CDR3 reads CASNQGDRGNEQYF. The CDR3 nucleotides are TGCGCCAGCAATCAGGGGGACAGGGGTAACGAGCAGTACTTC.